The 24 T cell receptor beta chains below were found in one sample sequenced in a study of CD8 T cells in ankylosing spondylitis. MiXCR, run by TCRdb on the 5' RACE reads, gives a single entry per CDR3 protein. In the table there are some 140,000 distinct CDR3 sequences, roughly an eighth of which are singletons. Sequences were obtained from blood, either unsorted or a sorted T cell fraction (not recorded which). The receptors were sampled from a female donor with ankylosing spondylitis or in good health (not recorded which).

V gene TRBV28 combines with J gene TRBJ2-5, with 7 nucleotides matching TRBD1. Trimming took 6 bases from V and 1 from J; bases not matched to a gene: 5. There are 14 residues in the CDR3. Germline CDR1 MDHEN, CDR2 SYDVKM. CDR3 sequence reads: CASSRGQSQETQYF. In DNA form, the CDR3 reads TGTGCCAGCAGCCGGGGACAGAGCCAAGAGACCCAGTACTTC.

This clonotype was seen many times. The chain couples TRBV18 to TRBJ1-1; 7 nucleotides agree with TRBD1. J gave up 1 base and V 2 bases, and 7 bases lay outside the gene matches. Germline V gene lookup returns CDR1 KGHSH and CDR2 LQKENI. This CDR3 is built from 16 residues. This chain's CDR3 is CASSPNPTGTNTEAFF. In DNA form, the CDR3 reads TGTGCCAGCTCACCAAATCCGACAGGGACGAACACTGAAGCTTTCTTT.

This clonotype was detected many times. The CDR3 bases are TGTGCCAGCCGAGACAGTGCAACTAATGAAAAACTGTTTTTT. Its protein is CASRDSATNEKLFF. The gene calls are TRBV6-1 and TRBJ1-4; D is perhaps TRBD1 (5 bases). Germline lookup yields CDR1 MNHNS and CDR2 SASEGT. The V end lost 8 bases, the J end lost 0 bases, and 10 bases lay between the germline ends. CDR3 size: 14 residues.

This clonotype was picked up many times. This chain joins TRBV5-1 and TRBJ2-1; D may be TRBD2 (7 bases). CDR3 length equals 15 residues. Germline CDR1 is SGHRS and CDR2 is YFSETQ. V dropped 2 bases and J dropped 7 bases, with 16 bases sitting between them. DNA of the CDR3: TGCGCCAGCAGCTTAGGGGGGGCCGGAATGAATGAGCAGTTCTTC. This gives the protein CASSLGGAGMNEQFF. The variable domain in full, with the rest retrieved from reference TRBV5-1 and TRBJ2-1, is KAGVTQTPRYLIKTRGQQVTLSCSPISGHRSVSWYQQTPGQGLQFLFEYFSETQRNKGNFPGRFSGRQFSNSRSEMNVSTLELGDSALYLCASSLGGAGMNEQFFGPGTRLTVL.

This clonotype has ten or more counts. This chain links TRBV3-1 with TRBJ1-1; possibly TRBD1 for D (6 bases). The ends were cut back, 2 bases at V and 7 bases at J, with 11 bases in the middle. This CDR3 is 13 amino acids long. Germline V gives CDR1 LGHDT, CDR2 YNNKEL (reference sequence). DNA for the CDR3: TGTGCCAGCAGCCAACCCCCGACAGGTGAAGCTTTCTTT. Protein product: CASSQPPTGEAFF.

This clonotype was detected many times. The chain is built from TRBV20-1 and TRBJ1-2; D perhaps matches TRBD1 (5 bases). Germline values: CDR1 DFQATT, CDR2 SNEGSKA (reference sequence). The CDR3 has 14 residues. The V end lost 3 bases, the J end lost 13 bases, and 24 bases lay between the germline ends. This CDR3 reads CSASRQSSHRLSTF. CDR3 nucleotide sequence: TGCAGTGCTAGTAGGCAGTCCTCGCACAGGTTGAGCACCTTC.

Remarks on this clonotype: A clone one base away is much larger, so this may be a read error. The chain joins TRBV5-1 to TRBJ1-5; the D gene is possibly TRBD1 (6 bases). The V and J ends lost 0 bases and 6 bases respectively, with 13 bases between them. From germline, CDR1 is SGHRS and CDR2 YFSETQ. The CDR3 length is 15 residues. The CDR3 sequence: CASSLEPIGGQPQHF. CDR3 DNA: TGCGCCAGCAGCTTGGAGCCCATAGGGGGTCAGCCCCAGCATTTT.

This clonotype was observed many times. CDR3 protein: CASSLGPGQGNEQYF. CDR3 nucleotides: TGTGCCAGCAGCCTAGGTCCGGGACAGGGAAACGAGCAGTACTTC. This rearrangement joins TRBV5-6 to TRBJ2-7; 9 nucleotides agree with TRBD1. CDR3 size: 15 residues. The trim removed 4 bases at V and 5 bases at J, leaving 10 bases unmatched. Germline V gives CDR1 SGHDT, CDR2 YYEEEE.

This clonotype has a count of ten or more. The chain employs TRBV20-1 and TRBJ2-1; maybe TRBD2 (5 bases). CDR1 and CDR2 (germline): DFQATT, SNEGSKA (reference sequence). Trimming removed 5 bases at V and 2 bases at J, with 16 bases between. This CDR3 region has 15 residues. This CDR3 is CSAAVGGSTYNEQFF. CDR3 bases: TGCAGTGCTGCAGTTGGCGGGTCCACCTACAATGAGCAGTTCTTC.

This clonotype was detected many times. CDR3 in DNA: TGTGCCAGTAGTATGTTCAGGGGTGGACAGCCCCAGCATTTT. The encoded protein is CASSMFRGGQPQHF. The chain couples TRBV19 to TRBJ1-5; perhaps TRBD1 as D (6 bases). CDR3 length: 14 residues. The germline gives CDR1 LNHDA, CDR2 SQIVND (reference sequence). Trimming left V 3 bases short and J 7 bases short, with 13 bases between.

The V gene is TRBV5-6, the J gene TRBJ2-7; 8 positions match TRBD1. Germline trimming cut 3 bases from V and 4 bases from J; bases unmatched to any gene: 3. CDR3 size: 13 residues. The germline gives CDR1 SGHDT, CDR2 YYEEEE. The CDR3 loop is CASSSRGRYEQYF. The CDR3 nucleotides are TGTGCCAGCAGCTCCAGGGGGCGGTACGAGCAGTACTTC. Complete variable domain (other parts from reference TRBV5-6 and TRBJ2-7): DAGVTQSPTHLIKTRGQQVTLRCSPKSGHDTVSWYQQALGQGPQFIFQYYEEEERQRGNFPDRFSGHQFPNYSSELNVNALLLGDSALYLCASSSRGRYEQYFGPGTRLTVT.

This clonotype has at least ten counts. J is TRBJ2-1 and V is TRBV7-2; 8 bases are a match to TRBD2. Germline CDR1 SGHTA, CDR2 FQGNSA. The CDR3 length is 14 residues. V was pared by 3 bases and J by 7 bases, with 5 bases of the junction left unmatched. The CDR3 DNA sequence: TGTGCCAGCAGCTTGCGGGAGGCGTGGAATGAGCAGTTCTTC. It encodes CASSLREAWNEQFF.

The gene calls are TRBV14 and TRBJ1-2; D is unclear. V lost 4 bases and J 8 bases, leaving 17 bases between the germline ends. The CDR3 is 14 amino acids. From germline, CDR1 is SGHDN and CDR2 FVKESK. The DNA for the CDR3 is TGTGCCAGCAGCCCCTCACGCCAGCCTGGGGGCTACACCTTC. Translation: CASSPSRQPGGYTF.

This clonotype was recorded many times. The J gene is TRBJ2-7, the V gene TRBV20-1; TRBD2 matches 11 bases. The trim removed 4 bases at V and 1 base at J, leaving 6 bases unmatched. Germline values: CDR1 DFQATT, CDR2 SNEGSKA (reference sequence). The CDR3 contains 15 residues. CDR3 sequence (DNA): TGCAGTGCTACCCGTAGCGGGAGGGGTTCCTACGAGCAGTACTTC. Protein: CSATRSGRGSYEQYF.

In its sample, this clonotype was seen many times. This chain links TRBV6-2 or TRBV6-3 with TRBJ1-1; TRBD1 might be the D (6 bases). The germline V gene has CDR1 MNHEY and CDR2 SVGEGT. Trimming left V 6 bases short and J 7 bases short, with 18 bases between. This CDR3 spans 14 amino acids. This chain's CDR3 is CASSSSGGRVEAFF. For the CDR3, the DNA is TGTGCCAGCAGCTCTTCGGGGGGGCGCGTTGAAGCTTTCTTT.

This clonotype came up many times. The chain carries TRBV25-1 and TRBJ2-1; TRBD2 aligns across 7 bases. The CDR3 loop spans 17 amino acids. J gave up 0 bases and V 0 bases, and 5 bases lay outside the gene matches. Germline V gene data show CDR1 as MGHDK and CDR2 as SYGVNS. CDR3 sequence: CASSEYLGEGSYNEQFF. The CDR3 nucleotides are TGTGCCAGCAGTGAATATTTGGGGGAGGGCTCCTACAATGAGCAGTTCTTC.

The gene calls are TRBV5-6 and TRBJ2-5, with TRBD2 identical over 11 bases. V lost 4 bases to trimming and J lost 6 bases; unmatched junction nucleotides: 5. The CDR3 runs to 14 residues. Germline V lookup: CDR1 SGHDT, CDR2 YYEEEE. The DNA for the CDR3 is TGTGCCAGCAGCGGGACTAGCGGACAAAAGACCCAGTACTTC. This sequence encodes CASSGTSGQKTQYF.

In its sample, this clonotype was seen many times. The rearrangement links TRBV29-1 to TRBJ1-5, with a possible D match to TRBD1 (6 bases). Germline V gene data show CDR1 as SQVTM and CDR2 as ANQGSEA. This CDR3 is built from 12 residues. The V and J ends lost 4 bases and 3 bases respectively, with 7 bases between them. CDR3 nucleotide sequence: TGCAGCGTTGGGGGACACAATCAGCCCCAGCATTTT. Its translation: CSVGGHNQPQHF.

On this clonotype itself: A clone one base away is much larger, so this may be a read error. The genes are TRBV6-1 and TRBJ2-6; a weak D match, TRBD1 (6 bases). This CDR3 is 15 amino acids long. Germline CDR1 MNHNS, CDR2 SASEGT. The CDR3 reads CASRDGTTGVNVLTF. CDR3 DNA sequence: TGTGCCAGCAGAGATGGGACAACTGGGGTCAACGTCCTGACTTTC.

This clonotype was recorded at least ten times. The CDR3 sequence: CSARDVGQNKFNSPLHF. CDR3 DNA: TGCAGTGCTAGAGATGTAGGGCAGAATAAGTTTAATTCACCCCTCCACTTT. V is TRBV20-1 and J is TRBJ1-6; no reliable D call. The CDR3 is 17 amino acids. CDR1 is DFQATT and CDR2 is SNEGSKA in the germline V gene (reference sequence). Trimming stripped 0 bases from V and 6 bases from J, with 18 bases between.

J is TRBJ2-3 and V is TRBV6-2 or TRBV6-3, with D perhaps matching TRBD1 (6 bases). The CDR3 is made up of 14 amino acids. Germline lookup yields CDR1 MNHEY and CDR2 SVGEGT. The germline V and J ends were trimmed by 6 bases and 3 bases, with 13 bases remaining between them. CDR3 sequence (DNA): TGTGCCAGCAGGAGCAACAGGGCAACAGATACGCAGTATTTT. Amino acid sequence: CASRSNRATDTQYF.

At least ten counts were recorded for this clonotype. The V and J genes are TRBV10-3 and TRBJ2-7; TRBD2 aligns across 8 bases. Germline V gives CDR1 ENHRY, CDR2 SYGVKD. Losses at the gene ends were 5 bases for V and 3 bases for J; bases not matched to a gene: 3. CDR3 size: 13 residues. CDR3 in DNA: TGTGCCATCAGTTTGAGCGGGAGCTACGAGCAGTACTTC. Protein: CAISLSGSYEQYF.

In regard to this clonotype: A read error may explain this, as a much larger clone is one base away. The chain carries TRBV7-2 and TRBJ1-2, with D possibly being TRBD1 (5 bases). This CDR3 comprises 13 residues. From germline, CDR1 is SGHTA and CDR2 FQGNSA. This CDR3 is CASSLGTDYGYPF. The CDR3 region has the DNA TGTGCCAGCAGCTTGGGGACGGATTATGGCTACCCCTTC.

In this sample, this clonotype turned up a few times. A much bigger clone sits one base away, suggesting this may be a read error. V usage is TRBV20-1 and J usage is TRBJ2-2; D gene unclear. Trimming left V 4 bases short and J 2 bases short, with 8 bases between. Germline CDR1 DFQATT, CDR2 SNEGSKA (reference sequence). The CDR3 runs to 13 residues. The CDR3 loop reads CSAIFTNTGELFF. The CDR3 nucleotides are TGCAGTGCTATCTTTACTAACACCGGGGAGCTGTTTTTT.